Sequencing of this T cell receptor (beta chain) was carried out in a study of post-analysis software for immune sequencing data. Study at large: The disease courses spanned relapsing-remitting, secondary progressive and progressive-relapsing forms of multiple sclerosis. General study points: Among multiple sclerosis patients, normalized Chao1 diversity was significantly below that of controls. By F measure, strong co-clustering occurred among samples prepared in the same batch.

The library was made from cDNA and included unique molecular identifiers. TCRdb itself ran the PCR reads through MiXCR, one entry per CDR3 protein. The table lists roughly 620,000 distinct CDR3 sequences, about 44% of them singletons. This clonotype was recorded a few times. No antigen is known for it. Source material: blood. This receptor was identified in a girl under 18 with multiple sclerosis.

The CDR3 loop is CSARDRVRAETQYF. CDR3 DNA: TGCAGTGCTAGAGATCGGGTGCGTGCGGAGACCCAGTACTTC. The V call is TRBV20-1, the J call TRBJ2-5, with unresolved D. From germline, CDR1 is DFQATT and CDR2 SNEGSKA (reference sequence). Between the trimmed V and J ends, which lost 0 bases and 5 bases, there was a span of 13 bases. This CDR3 has 14 amino acids.